The 30 T cell receptor beta chains given below trace back to one sample, sequenced in a study of regulatory T cells in long-lasting Graves disease. Time point described: persistent/refractory GD, antithyroid drugs over 5 years with positive TRAb. Following extraction of RNA from PBMCs, that RNA was used to make the TCR library. TCR beta libraries were built with iRepertoire HTBI primers and Arm-PCR of CDR3 regions. Using its own MiXCR run on the multiplex PCR reads, TCRdb lists one record per CDR3 protein. The profile shows roughly 300,000 distinct CDR3 sequences, around a fifth of them singletons. Material: peripheral blood mononuclear cells (PBMCs), obtained when the disease was refractory, from a patient treated with antithyroid drugs. These receptors were obtained from a female donor with Graves disease.

This clonotype has just a few counts. The gene calls are TRBV5-1 and TRBJ2-7; 8 nucleotides line up with TRBD1. V lost 4 bases to trimming and J lost 2 bases; unmatched junction nucleotides: 5. Germline V gene lookup returns CDR1 SGHRS and CDR2 YFSETQ. The CDR3 spans 14 residues. The CDR3 sequence: CASSTLTGAYEQYF. The CDR3 coding sequence is TGCGCCAGCAGCACCTTGACAGGGGCCTACGAGCAGTACTTC.

This clonotype occurred many times. This sequence joins TRBV28 and TRBJ1-2, with D possibly TRBD1 on 6 matching bases. CDR3 length: 16 residues. V dropped 3 bases and J dropped 2 bases, with 16 bases sitting between them. CDR1 MDHEN and CDR2 SYDVKM come from the germline V gene. CDR3 residues: CASSFNPGHKNYGYTF. CDR3 in DNA: TGTGCCAGCAGTTTCAACCCGGGACACAAAAACTATGGCTACACCTTC.

This clonotype was counted once. V is TRBV12-3 or TRBV12-4 and J is TRBJ2-3, with 9 bases fitting TRBD2. The CDR3 has 14 amino acids. V lost 3 bases and J lost 4; bases outside the gene matches: 2. The CDR3 loop is CASSFRTSADTQYF. In DNA form, the CDR3 reads TGTGCCAGCAGTTTCAGGACTAGCGCAGATACGCAGTATTTT.

The chain uses TRBV6-2 or TRBV6-3 and TRBJ1-5; a possible D gene is TRBD1 (5 bases). CDR1 MNHEY and CDR2 SVGEGT come from the germline V gene. V lost 8 bases to trimming and J lost 2 bases, with 13 bases between them. CDR3 length equals 14 residues. The CDR3 sequence: CASLLAGGNQPQHF. In DNA form, the CDR3 reads TGTGCCAGCCTGCTGGCGGGGGGCAATCAGCCCCAGCATTTT.

This clonotype was observed a few times. The chain employs TRBV3-1 and TRBJ1-1; the match to TRBD1 covers 7 bases. The junction had 5 bases not matched to a gene; V was cut back by 5 bases and J by 11 bases. Germline assignment: CDR1 LGHDT and CDR2 YNNKEL (reference sequence). CDR3 length equals 11 residues. CDR3 in DNA: TGTGCCAGCAGCGCCCAGGGGGACGCTTTCTTT. Protein product: CASSAQGDAFF.

This clonotype was seen more than once but under ten times. The rearrangement links TRBV9 to TRBJ1-4; 8 nucleotides match TRBD1. CDR3 length: 14 residues. V lost 3 bases, J lost 10 bases, and 8 bases stayed unmatched. CDR1 is SGDLS and CDR2 is YYNGEE in the germline V gene. CDR3: CASSDDRGGGKLFF. The CDR3 coding sequence is TGTGCCAGCAGCGATGACAGGGGTGGGGGAAAACTGTTTTTT.

This clonotype was counted only a few times. This chain connects TRBV6-1 to TRBJ1-2; the match to TRBD1 covers 10 bases. V lost 6 bases, J lost 3 bases, and 1 base stayed unmatched. This CDR3 spans 13 amino acids. Germline-derived CDR1 and CDR2 are MNHNS and SASEGT. CDR3 sequence: CASRDRGDYGYTF. Here the CDR3 DNA reads TGTGCCAGCAGGGACAGGGGGGACTATGGCTACACCTTC.

This chain connects TRBV6-9 to TRBJ2-2, with 12 bases identical to TRBD1. The CDR3 runs to 20 residues. Germline V gene lookup returns CDR1 MNHGY and CDR2 SVAAGI. After removal of 3 bases from V and 4 bases from J, the junction contained 15 bases not matched to a gene. The CDR3 loop reads CASSYSPYRDRGQGTGELFF. The CDR3 nucleotides are TGTGCCAGCAGTTACTCACCCTACCGGGACAGGGGGCAAGGCACCGGGGAGCTGTTTTTT.

Notes on this clonotype: As the CDR3 is not closed by the conserved phenylalanine or tryptophan, this likely results from a read error. The chain couples TRBV28 to TRBJ1-6; no firm D call. Germline V gene lookup returns CDR1 MDHEN and CDR2 SYDVKM. Trimming left V 7 bases short and J 0 bases short, with 13 bases between. This CDR3 comprises 16 residues. Here the CDR3 DNA reads TGTGCCAGCAACCTAGGGCGGACCTCCTATAATTCACCCCTCCACCTT. Translating it yields CASNLGRTSYNSPLHL.

In regard to this clonotype: This may come from a read error, since a much larger clone is one base off. The genes are TRBV15 and TRBJ2-5; D is possibly TRBD1 (5 bases). CDR1 is LNHNV and CDR2 is YYDKDF in the germline V gene (reference sequence). V lost 6 bases to trimming and J lost 2 bases, with 13 bases between them. The CDR3 sequence is 14 residues long. The CDR3 protein is CATSRTPCQETQYF. CDR3 nucleotides: TGTGCCACCAGTCGGACACCGTGTCAAGAGACCCAGTACTTC.

J is TRBJ2-7 and V is TRBV25-1; 15 positions agree with TRBD2. After removal of 0 bases from V and 6 bases from J, the junction contained 6 bases not matched to a gene. The CDR3 is 17 amino acids. CDR1 MGHDK and CDR2 SYGVNS come from the germline V gene. The CDR3, as DNA: TGTGCCAGCAGTGAATACAACGGACTAGCGGGAGGGTTCGAGCAGTACTTC. This encodes CASSEYNGLAGGFEQYF.

V gene TRBV20-1 combines with J gene TRBJ2-5, with TRBD2 as a possible D gene (5 bases). The DNA end favors TRBJ2-1, so the J call may be wrong. The germline V gene has CDR1 DFQATT and CDR2 SNEGSKA (reference sequence). The CDR3 runs 13 residues. The CDR3 reads CSAKRTRYNEQFF. The CDR3 bases are TGCAGTGCTAAGCGGACCCGATACAATGAGCAGTTCTTC.

This clonotype was recorded at least ten times. The V and J genes are TRBV7-2 and TRBJ2-5, with D possibly TRBD2 on 6 matching bases. CDR1 is SGHTA, CDR2 FQGNSA, per germline. With 5 bases removed from V and 4 bases from J, the gap between germline ends came to 17 bases. The CDR3 is 15 residues long. In DNA form, the CDR3 reads TGTGCCAGCAGCACCGGGGACTCTCGGGGAGAGACCCAGTACTTC. Translation: CASSTGDSRGETQYF.

This clonotype was detected many times. CDR3 sequence (DNA): TGTGCCAGCACCGCCCAGGAGCCCACGAACACCGGGGAGCTGTTTTTT. Translating it yields CASTAQEPTNTGELFF. The chain combines TRBV3-1 with TRBJ2-2; D unresolved. Trimming shortened V by 7 bases and J by 0 bases, and 15 bases separated the two germline ends. This CDR3 is built from 16 residues. Per germline, CDR1 LGHDT and CDR2 YNNKEL (reference sequence).

In its sample, this clonotype was seen many times. The V gene is TRBV6-1, the J gene TRBJ1-2; the D gene is possibly TRBD1 (5 bases). V was trimmed by 6 bases and J by 4 bases, leaving 15 bases between them. Germline CDR1 and CDR2: MNHNS and SASEGT. The CDR3 spans 14 residues. The CDR3 DNA reads as TGTGCCAGCAGGGGAAAGGACACCCGCTATGGCTACACCTTC. It encodes CASRGKDTRYGYTF.

Only a few counts were recorded for this clonotype. The chain links TRBV18 to TRBJ2-7; perhaps TRBD1 as D (6 bases). This CDR3 region has 14 residues. V gave up 2 bases and J gave up 2 bases, with 10 bases separating them. Germline CDR1 reads KGHSH; CDR2 reads LQKENI. CDR3 loop: CASSPGTTTYEQYF. The CDR3 region has the DNA TGTGCCAGCTCACCAGGGACAACAACCTACGAGCAGTACTTC.

This clonotype was seen at least ten times. The germline gene is not matched at one end of the junction; a read error may be the cause. The gene calls are TRBV6-1 and TRBJ2-1; 10 bases map to TRBD2. Germline values: CDR1 MNHNS, CDR2 SASEGT. This CDR3 is built from 15 residues. CDR3 protein: CASSEAGGPSNEQFF. CDR3 bases: TGTGCCAGCAGCGAAGCGGGAGGGCCCTCCAATGAGCAGTTCTTC.

This clonotype was found a few times. J is TRBJ2-4 and V is TRBV15; no definite D call. The germline gives CDR1 LNHNV, CDR2 YYDKDF (reference sequence). Trimming cost V 1 base and J 3 bases, with 10 bases left between them. CDR3 length: 15 residues. The CDR3 DNA follows: TGTGCCACCAGCAGAGTTCTTGGCTTCAAAAACATTCAGTACTTC. Translation: CATSRVLGFKNIQYF.

The chain joins TRBV20-1 to TRBJ2-1; D might be TRBD2 (6 bases). The CDR3 consists of 16 residues. CDR1 and CDR2 from the germline V gene are DFQATT and SNEGSKA (reference sequence). The V gene lost 4 bases and the J gene lost 2 bases, with 18 bases spanning the gap. The CDR3 DNA reads TGCAGTGCTATTCATTCGGCTAGCGCTACCTACAATGAGCAGTTCTTC. Encoded protein: CSAIHSASATYNEQFF.

The gene calls are TRBV9 and TRBJ2-3; 8 nucleotides agree with TRBD2. Germline CDR1 and CDR2: SGDLS and YYNGEE. The V gene end was trimmed by 4 bases and the J gene end by 2 bases; junction bases not matched to a gene: 12. The CDR3 contains 17 residues. The DNA for the CDR3 is TGTGCCAGCAGCCCACGACCGGGACTAGTTTACACAGATACGCAGTATTTT. This codes for CASSPRPGLVYTDTQYF.

This chain links TRBV30 with TRBJ1-1; 7 bases line up with TRBD1. CDR3 length equals 13 residues. Per the germline V gene, CDR1 is GTSNPN and CDR2 is SVGIG (reference sequence). V lost 3 bases to trimming and J lost 7 bases; unmatched junction nucleotides: 8. The CDR3 nucleotides are TGTGCCTGGAGCGCGGACAGGACTTATGAAGCTTTCTTT. As protein: CAWSADRTYEAFF.

This chain joins TRBV20-1 and TRBJ1-1; perhaps TRBD1 as D (6 bases). The CDR3 sequence is 14 residues long. Germline CDR1 is DFQATT and CDR2 is SNEGSKA (reference sequence). V lost 3 bases, J lost 5 bases, and 16 bases lay in between. CDR3 bases: TGCAGTGCTAGGGACAGCGGGGCTCTGACTGAAGCTTTCTTT. This translates into CSARDSGALTEAFF.

The sample holds a few counts of this clonotype. J is TRBJ2-7 and V is TRBV6-1, with a tentative D call TRBD2 (7 bases). The CDR3 is 16 residues long. The germline V and J ends were trimmed by 6 bases and 1 base, with 19 bases remaining between them. Per the germline V gene, CDR1 is MNHNS and CDR2 is SASEGT. The CDR3, as DNA: TGTGCCAGCAGCCGCCCGAGGGGGGGCCTTTCCTACGAGCAGTACTTC. This translates into CASSRPRGGLSYEQYF.

The genes are TRBV7-2 and TRBJ2-1, with 8 nucleotides matching TRBD2. The CDR3 consists of 15 residues. Germline values: CDR1 SGHTA, CDR2 FQGNSA. The ends lost 2 bases at V and 3 bases at J; junction bases unmatched: 3. The CDR3 protein is CASSLSSGLYNEQFF. The CDR3 coding sequence is TGTGCCAGCAGCTTATCTAGCGGGCTCTACAATGAGCAGTTCTTC.

There are many counts of this clonotype. The chain has TRBV27 and TRBJ1-6, with TRBD1 matching over 8 bases. This CDR3 has 15 residues. Germline CDR1 and CDR2: MNHEY and SMNVEV (reference sequence). V gave up 6 bases and J gave up 3 bases; unmatched junction bases: 4. The CDR3: CASSPQGDYNSPLHF. The CDR3 DNA is TGTGCCAGCAGCCCACAGGGGGACTATAATTCACCCCTCCACTTT.

This clonotype was counted only a few times. The rearrangement joins TRBV6-2 or TRBV6-3 to TRBJ1-1; 10 nucleotides match TRBD1. With V trimmed by 2 bases and J by 5 bases, 5 bases remained unmatched. Germline CDR1 reads MNHEY; CDR2 reads SVGEGT. This CDR3 region has 15 residues. The CDR3 coding sequence is TGTGCCAGCAGTTACCCCGGGACAGGGGTAACTGAAGCTTTCTTT. Translating it yields CASSYPGTGVTEAFF.

This clonotype was seen at least ten times. The rearrangement links TRBV12-3 or TRBV12-4 to TRBJ2-7; the match to TRBD1 covers 12 bases. CDR3 length: 16 amino acids. V gave up 6 bases and J gave up 7 bases; unmatched junction bases: 13. Here the CDR3 DNA reads TGTGCCAGCAGACTATGGCTTTGGGACAGGGGGCGTGAGCAGTACTTC. Residues: CASRLWLWDRGREQYF.

This clonotype was detected many times. The chain carries TRBV7-2 and TRBJ2-5, with 11 bases lining up with TRBD2. Trimming removed 1 base from V and 3 bases from J; junction bases left unmatched: 1. The CDR3 extends over 15 amino acids. The V gene's germline CDR1 is SGHTA and CDR2 FQGNSA. This chain's CDR3 is CASSLGGLAEETQYF. The CDR3 DNA is TGTGCCAGCAGCTTAGGGGGACTAGCGGAAGAGACCCAGTACTTC.

Only a few counts were recorded for this clonotype. This chain uses TRBV12-3 or TRBV12-4 with TRBJ2-4; 13 nucleotides align to TRBD2. V lost 5 bases and J lost 0; bases outside the gene matches: 13. The CDR3 runs to 20 residues. CDR3 protein: CASSPRTSGRRILAKNIQYF. DNA for the CDR3: TGTGCCAGCAGTCCAAGGACTAGCGGGAGAAGGATTTTAGCCAAAAACATTCAGTACTTC.

The rearrangement uses TRBV7-3 and TRBJ2-5, with D perhaps given as TRBD1 or TRBD2 (5 bases each). Germline assignment: CDR1 SGHTA and CDR2 FQGTGA. V was pared by 1 base and J by 5 bases, with 8 bases between. The CDR3 runs 13 residues. The DNA for the CDR3 is TGTGCCAGCAGCTTAAGTGAGGGGGAGACCCAGTACTTC. This codes for CASSLSEGETQYF.